This entry is about one T cell receptor beta chain. Its antigen is not identified. A read error is possible here, since a much larger clone lies one base away. Genomic DNA yielded TCR beta CDR3, amplified by two-round multiplex PCR. Primers were specific to each TRBV and TRBJ gene in first-round PCR. Using its own MiXCR run on the multiplex PCR reads, TCRdb lists one record per CDR3 protein. The sample has 15,000 to 20,000 distinct CDR3 sequences; 26% are singletons. A draw of 5 to 6.5 milliliters of peripheral blood took place at each of two time points. The data belong to a study of prognosis after radiotherapy for stage I lung cancer. As for the study in general: Every lung cancer patient of the non-small cell type was deemed medically inoperable. About 7 patients had tumors that were squamous cell carcinoma, and about a dozen had adenocarcinoma.

Study-level points and caveats: It was in patients who developed distant metastases that Shannon entropy after stereotactic body radiation therapy was lower.

Sequencing was performed on PBMCs, taken before or after stereotactic body radiation therapy (not recorded which). The source of this sequence is a donor aged 50 or older with non-small cell lung cancer.

The CDR3, as DNA: TGTGCCAGCAGCTTAGATTTGCGGGATGAGACCCAGTACTTC. Translation: CASSLDLRDETQYF. The rearrangement links TRBV9 to TRBJ2-5, with D possibly being TRBD2 (6 bases). Trimming took off 4 bases at V and 5 bases at J, with 15 bases between the two ends. Germline CDR1 and CDR2: SGDLS and YYNGEE. This CDR3 has 14 amino acids.